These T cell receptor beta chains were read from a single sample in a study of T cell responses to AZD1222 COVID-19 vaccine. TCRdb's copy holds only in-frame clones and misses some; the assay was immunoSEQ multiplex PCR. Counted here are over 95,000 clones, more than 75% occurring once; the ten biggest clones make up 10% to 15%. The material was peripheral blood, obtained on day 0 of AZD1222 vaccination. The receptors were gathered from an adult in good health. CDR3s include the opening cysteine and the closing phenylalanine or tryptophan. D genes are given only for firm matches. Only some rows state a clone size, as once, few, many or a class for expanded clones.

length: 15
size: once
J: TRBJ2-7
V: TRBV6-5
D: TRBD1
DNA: TGTGCCAGCAGGCCACCGGGACAGGCGGTACACGAGCAGTACTTC
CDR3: CASRPPGQAVHEQYF

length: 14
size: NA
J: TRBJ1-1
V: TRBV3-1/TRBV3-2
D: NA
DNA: TGTGCCAGCAGCCAAGCCGCGGGGAACACTGAAGCTTTCTTT
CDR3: CASSQAAGNTEAFF

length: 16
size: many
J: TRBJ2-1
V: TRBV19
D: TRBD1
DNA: TGTGCCAGTAGTATTTCGGACAGGGGAGCTTACAATGAGCAGTTCTTC
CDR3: CASSISDRGAYNEQFF

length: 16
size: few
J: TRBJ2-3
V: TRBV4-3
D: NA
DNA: TGCGCCAGCAGCCGTGGTAGCGGAGCTAGCACAGATACGCAGTATTTT
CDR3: CASSRGSGASTDTQYF

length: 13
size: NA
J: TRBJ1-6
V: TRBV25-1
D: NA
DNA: TGTGCCAGCACCCTAGGGCAAGGGTCACCCCTCCACTTT
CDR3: CASTLGQGSPLHF

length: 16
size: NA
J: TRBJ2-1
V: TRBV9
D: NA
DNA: TGTGCCAGCAGCCTCGGCCAATTACTCCTAAGGGATGAGCAGTTCTTC
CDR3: CASSLGQLLLRDEQFF

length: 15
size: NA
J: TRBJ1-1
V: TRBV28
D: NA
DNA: TGTGCCAGCAGTTCCCCTGCAGCCGCAAACACTGAAGCTTTCTTT
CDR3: CASSSPAAANTEAFF

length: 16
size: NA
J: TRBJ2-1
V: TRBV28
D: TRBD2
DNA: TGTGCCAGCAGTTTATTTCGGACTAGCGTCAACAATGAGCAGTTCTTC
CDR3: CASSLFRTSVNNEQFF

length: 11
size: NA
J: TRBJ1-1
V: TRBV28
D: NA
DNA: TGTGCCAGCAGTTCCAGGGCCTTGGCTTTCTTT
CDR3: CASSSRALAFF

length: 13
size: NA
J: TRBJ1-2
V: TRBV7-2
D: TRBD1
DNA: TGTGCCAGCAGCACCGGGACAGGGCGAGGCTACACCTTC
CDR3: CASSTGTGRGYTF

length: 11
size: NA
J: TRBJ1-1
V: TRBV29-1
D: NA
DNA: TGCAGCGTTGTTGGGGTCACTGAAGCTTTCTTT
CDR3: CSVVGVTEAFF

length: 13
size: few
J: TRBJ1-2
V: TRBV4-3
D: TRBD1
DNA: TGCGCCAGCAGCCGGACAGGGTCGGAGGGCTACACCTTC
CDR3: CASSRTGSEGYTF

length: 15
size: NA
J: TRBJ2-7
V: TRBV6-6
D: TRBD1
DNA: TGTGCCAGCAGCTACGGACAGGGACGAGTGGGGGAGCAGTACTTC
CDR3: CASSYGQGRVGEQYF

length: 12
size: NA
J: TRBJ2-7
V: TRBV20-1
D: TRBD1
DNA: TGCAGTGCTATTGACAGGGTTCGCGAGCAGTACTTC
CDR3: CSAIDRVREQYF

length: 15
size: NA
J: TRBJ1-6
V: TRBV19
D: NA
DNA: TGTGCCAGTAGTATGTGGAATAAAGCGGATTCACCCCTCCACTTT
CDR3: CASSMWNKADSPLHF

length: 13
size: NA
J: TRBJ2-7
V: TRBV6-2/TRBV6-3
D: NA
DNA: TGTGCCAGCAGTTCCCCCCCGGGCGGCGAGCAGTACTTC
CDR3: CASSSPPGGEQYF

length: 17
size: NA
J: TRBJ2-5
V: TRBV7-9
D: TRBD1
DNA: TGTGCCAGCAGCCCCTCCCGGCAGGGGGTGTTCAGGGAGACCCAGTACTTC
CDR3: CASSPSRQGVFRETQYF

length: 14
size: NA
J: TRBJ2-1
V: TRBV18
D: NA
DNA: TGTGCCAGCTCATTTACGTCGGGGAATAATGAGCAGTTCTTC
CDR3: CASSFTSGNNEQFF

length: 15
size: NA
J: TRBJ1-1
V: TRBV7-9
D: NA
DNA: TGTGCCAGCAGCTTAGTAGGGGCAGGGAACACTGAAGCTTTCTTT
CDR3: CASSLVGAGNTEAFF

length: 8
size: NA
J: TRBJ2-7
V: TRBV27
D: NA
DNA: TGTGCCAGCATTAGGTGGCACTTC
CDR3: CASIRWHF

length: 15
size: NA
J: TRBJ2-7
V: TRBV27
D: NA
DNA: TGTGCCAGCAGTTTAGGAGTGGGGCCAACCTACGAGCAGTACTTC
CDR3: CASSLGVGPTYEQYF

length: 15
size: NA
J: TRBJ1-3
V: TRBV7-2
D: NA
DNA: TGTGCCAGCAGCTCCCAACAAATCCCCGGAAACACCATATATTTT
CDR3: CASSSQQIPGNTIYF

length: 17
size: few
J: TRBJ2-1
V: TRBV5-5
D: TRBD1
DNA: TGTGCCAGCAGCCTCGGACCGGGACAGGGTCATTACAATGAGCAGTTCTTC
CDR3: CASSLGPGQGHYNEQFF

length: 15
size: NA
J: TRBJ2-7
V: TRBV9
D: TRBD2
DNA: TGTGCCAGCACCCCTAGCGGTGATGGGTCCTACGAGCAGTACTTC
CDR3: CASTPSGDGSYEQYF

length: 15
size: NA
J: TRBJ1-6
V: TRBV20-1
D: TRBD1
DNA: TGCAGTGCTAGTCATCCCAGACAGGGGGATTCACCCCTCCACTTT
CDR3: CSASHPRQGDSPLHF

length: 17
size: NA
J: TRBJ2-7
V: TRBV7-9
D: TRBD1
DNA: TGTGCCAGCAGCTTAACCCAGGGGGCTGAAAACAAGTACGAGCAGTACTTC
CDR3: CASSLTQGAENKYEQYF

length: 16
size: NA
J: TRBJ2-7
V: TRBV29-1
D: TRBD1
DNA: TGCAGCGTTGAAGAGCCGGGACAGAAAATCCCCTACGAGCAGTACTTC
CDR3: CSVEEPGQKIPYEQYF

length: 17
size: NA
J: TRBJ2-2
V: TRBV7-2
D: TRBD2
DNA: TGTGCCAGCAGCTTAGGTCTAGCGGGAGCGGGAACCGGGGAGCTGTTTTTT
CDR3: CASSLGLAGAGTGELFF

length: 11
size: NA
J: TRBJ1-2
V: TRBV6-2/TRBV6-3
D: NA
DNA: TGTGCCAGCAGCGAGGGGTATGGCTACACCTTC
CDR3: CASSEGYGYTF

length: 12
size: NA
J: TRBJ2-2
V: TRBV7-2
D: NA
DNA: TGTGCCAGCAGCTTAAGGGGCGGGGAGCTGTTTTTT
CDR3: CASSLRGGELFF

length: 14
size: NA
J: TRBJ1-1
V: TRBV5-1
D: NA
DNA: TGCGCCAGCAGCTTGGTATCGCTGAACACTGAAGCTTTCTTT
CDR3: CASSLVSLNTEAFF

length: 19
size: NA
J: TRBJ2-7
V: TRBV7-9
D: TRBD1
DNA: TGTGCCAGCAGCTTTCCGGGACAGGGTGCACTTAGTAACTCCTACGAGCAGTACTTC
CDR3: CASSFPGQGALSNSYEQYF

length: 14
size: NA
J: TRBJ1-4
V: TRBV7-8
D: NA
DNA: TGTGCCAGCAGCTTAATTGGCTCTAATGAAAAACTGTTTTTT
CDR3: CASSLIGSNEKLFF

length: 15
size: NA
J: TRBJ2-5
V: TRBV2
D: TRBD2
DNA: TGTGCCAGCAGTGGGACTAGCGGGAGGGCTGGGACCCAGTACTTC
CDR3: CASSGTSGRAGTQYF

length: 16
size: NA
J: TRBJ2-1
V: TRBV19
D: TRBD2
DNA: TGTGCCAGTAGGGGACTAGCGCCAAGCTCCTACAATGAGCAGTTCTTC
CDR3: CASRGLAPSSYNEQFF

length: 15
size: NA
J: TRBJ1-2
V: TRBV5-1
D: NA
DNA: TGCGCCAGCAGCTTGGTCGTGCGGGACCAAAACCCTTACACCTTC
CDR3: CASSLVVRDQNPYTF

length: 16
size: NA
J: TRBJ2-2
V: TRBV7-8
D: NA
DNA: TGTGCCAGCAGCTTTCTCGAACAGCTCGTGTCCGGGGAGCTGTTTTTT
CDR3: CASSFLEQLVSGELFF

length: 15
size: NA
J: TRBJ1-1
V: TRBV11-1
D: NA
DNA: TGTGCCAGCAGTTCACCAGGGTTCGGGAACACTGAAGCTTTCTTT
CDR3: CASSSPGFGNTEAFF

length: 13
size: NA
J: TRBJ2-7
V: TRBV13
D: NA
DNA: TGTGCCAGCAGAGCCCCGGACTCCTACGAGCAGTACTTC
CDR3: CASRAPDSYEQYF

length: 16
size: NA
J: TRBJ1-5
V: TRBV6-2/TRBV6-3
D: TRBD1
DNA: TGTGCCAGCAGTTACTACCACGGGACAGGGGTTCAGCCCCAGCATTTT
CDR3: CASSYYHGTGVQPQHF

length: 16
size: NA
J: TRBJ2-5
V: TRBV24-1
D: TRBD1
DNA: TGTGCCACCAGTGATACCGGGACAGGTCCTCAAGAGACCCAGTACTTC
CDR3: CATSDTGTGPQETQYF

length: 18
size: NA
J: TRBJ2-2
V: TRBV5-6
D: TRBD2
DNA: TGTGCCAGCAGCTTGGAGGCTAGCGGGAGAGGGAACACCGGGGAGCTGTTTTTT
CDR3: CASSLEASGRGNTGELFF

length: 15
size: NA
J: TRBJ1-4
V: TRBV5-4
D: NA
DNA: TGTGCCAGCAGCCGGTCGGGCGGGGCGGGTGAAAAACTGTTTTTT
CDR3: CASSRSGGAGEKLFF

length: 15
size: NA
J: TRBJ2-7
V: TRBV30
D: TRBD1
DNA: TGTGCCTGGACTTCCCGAGGACAGGGGTTCGACGAGCAGTACTTC
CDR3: CAWTSRGQGFDEQYF

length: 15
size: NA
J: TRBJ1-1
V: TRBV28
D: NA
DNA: TGTGCCAGCAGTTTGATTGGAGGGGAATCCCCTGAAGCTTTCTTT
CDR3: CASSLIGGESPEAFF

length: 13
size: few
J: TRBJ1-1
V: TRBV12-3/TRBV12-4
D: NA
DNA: TGTGCCAGCAGTTTCTTCATGAACACTGAAGCTTTCTTT
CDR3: CASSFFMNTEAFF

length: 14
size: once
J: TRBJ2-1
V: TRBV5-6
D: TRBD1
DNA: TGTGCCAGCAGCTTTAGGGACAGGTACAATGAGCAGTTCTTC
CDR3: CASSFRDRYNEQFF

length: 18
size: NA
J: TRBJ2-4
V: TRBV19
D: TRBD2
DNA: TGTGCCAGTAGTTCCGGGACTAGCGGGATGGTGGGCAAAAACATTCAGTACTTC
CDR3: CASSSGTSGMVGKNIQYF

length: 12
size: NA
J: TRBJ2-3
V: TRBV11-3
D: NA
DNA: TGTGCCAGCAGCTCGGACGGGATACGGCAGTATTTT
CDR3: CASSSDGIRQYF

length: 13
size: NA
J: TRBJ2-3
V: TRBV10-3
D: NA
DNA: TGTGCCATCACGGGTCCAGCCACAGATACGCAGTATTTT
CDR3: CAITGPATDTQYF

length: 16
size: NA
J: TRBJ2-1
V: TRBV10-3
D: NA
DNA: TGTGCCATCAGTGAGTCGTGGGGTGTCAACTACAATGAGCAGTTCTTC
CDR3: CAISESWGVNYNEQFF

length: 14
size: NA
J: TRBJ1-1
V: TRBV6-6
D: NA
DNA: TGTGCCAGCAGTTACCCAGGGGTGAACACTGAAGCTTTCTTT
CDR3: CASSYPGVNTEAFF

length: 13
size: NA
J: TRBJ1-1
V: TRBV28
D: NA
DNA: TGTGCCAGCACACACGGAATGAACACTGAAGCTTTCTTT
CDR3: CASTHGMNTEAFF

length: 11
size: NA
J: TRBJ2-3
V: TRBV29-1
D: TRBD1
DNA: TGCAGCGTTGATGGGGGACAGTCACAGTATTTT
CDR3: CSVDGGQSQYF

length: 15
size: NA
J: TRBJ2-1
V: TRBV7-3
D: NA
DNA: TGTGCCAGCAGCCAGGGAGCTACCTCCTACAATGAGCAGTTCTTC
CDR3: CASSQGATSYNEQFF

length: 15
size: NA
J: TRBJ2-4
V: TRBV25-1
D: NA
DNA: TGTGCCAGCAGTGGGACAGCGCTAGCCAAAAACATTCAGTACTTC
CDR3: CASSGTALAKNIQYF

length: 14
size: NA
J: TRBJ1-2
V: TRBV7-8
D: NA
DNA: TGTGCCAGCAGCCTACATGGAGGGGGCTATGGCTACACCTTC
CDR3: CASSLHGGGYGYTF

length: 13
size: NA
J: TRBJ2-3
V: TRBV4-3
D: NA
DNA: TGCGCCAGCAGCCAAGATCCGCTAACTACGCAGTATTTT
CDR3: CASSQDPLTTQYF

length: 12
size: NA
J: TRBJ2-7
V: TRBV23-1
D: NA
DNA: TGCGCCAGCAGTCCAGCCGGGGGCGAGCAGTACTTC
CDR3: CASSPAGGEQYF